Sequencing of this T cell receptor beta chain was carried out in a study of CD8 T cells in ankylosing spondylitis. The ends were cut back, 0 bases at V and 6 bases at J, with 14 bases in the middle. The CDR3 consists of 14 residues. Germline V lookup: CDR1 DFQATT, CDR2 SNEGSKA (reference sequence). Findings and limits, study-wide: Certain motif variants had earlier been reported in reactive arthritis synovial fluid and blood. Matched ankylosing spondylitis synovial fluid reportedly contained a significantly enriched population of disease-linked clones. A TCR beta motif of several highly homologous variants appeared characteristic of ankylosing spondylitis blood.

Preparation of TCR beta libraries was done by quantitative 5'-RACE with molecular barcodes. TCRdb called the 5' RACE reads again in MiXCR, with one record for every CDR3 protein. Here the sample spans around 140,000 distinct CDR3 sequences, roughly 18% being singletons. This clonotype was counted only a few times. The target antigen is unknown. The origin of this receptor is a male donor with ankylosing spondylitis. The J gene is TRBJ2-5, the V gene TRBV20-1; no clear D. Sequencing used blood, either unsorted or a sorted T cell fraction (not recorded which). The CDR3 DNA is TGCAGTGCTAGAGATAGAGTTCCCGCGAAGACCCAGTACTTC. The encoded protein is CSARDRVPAKTQYF.